These 8 T cell receptor beta chains came from one sample sequenced in a study of blood T cells in healthy people across ages (dated by TCRdb to the mid-2010s). Library preparation used 5' RACE. Sequencing used an Illumina HiSeq 2500. A second PCR of roughly 7 to 12 cycles was performed with a sample-barcoded 5' primer and a J-beta primer mix. TCRdb reprocessing: public reads trimmed at Q25 with fastp, clones called with MiXCR, in-frame beta chains kept. Under each unique CDR3 protein, matching rows form one entry showing the most common genes and DNA. The sample table contains some 1,500,000 distinct CDR3 sequences; only one count was recorded for under 55% of them. Of the sample, about 4% is held by the ten largest clones. Sequenced: blood. These receptors were collected from a woman between 18 and 29 years old in good health.

To note about this clonotype: A single base separates this from a much larger clone, so it may be a read error. This chain connects TRBV27 to TRBJ2-7; TRBD2 matches 9 bases. Germline V gene lookup returns CDR1 MNHEY and CDR2 SMNVEV (reference sequence). The ends lost 0 bases at V and 2 bases at J; junction bases unmatched: 2. The CDR3 extends over 15 amino acids. DNA for the CDR3: TGTGCCAGCAGTTTATCGGCGGGAGGGCCCTACGAGCAGTACTTC. Translation gives CASSLSAGGPYEQYF.

This clonotype occurred a few times. The chain carries TRBV29-1 and TRBJ2-3; TRBD1 matches at 7 bases. V trimming: 6 bases; J trimming: 4 bases; junction bases outside the gene matches: 10. The germline CDR1 and CDR2 sequences are SQVTM and ANQGSEA. The CDR3 consists of 14 residues. CDR3 region: CSVRMDRGPDTQYF. The CDR3 coding sequence is TGCAGCGTAAGGATGGATAGGGGGCCAGATACGCAGTATTTT.

The table lists this clonotype with a few counts. The chain joins TRBV29-1 to TRBJ1-5; unclear D gene. CDR3 length equals 13 residues. Germline CDR1 is SQVTM and CDR2 is ANQGSEA. The V gene lost 4 bases and the J gene lost 0 bases, with 7 bases spanning the gap. CDR3 nucleotide sequence: TGCAGCGTTGTTGAGAGTAGCAATCAGCCCCAGCATTTT. This translates into CSVVESSNQPQHF.

For the CDR3, the DNA is TGCAGTCCCCGCGGGGGCAACACAGATACGCAGTATTTT. It yields the protein CSPRGGNTDTQYF. The chain has TRBV20-1 and TRBJ2-3, with D tentatively TRBD2 (7 bases). The germline V gene has CDR1 DFQATT and CDR2 SNEGSKA (reference sequence). V was trimmed by 8 bases and J by 2 bases, leaving 14 bases between them. This CDR3 contains 13 residues.

This rearrangement joins TRBV20-1 to TRBJ2-1; D not resolved. The J call is uncertain, as TRBJ2-7 better fits the DNA end. Germline CDR1 DFQATT, CDR2 SNEGSKA (reference sequence). The CDR3 sequence is 14 residues long. The CDR3 DNA is TGCAGTGCTGCCCTTCTGGGCTCCTACAATGAGCAGTACTTC. This translates into CSAALLGSYNEQYF.

The rearrangement uses TRBV7-9 and TRBJ2-3, with D tentatively TRBD1 (6 bases). CDR3 length equals 15 residues. V gave up 5 bases and J gave up 2 bases, with 14 bases separating them. CDR1 and CDR2 from the germline V gene are SEHNR and FQNEAQ (reference sequence). The CDR3 region is CASSPTGQHTDTQYF. The DNA of the CDR3 is TGTGCCAGCAGCCCAACAGGACAGCACACAGATACGCAGTATTTT. Drawing the rest from reference TRBV7-9 and TRBJ2-3, the complete variable domain is DTGVSQNPRHKITKRGQNVTFRCDPISEHNRLYWYRQTLGQGPEFLTYFQNEAQLEKSRLLSDRFSAERPKGSFSTLEIQRTEQGDSAMYLCASSPTGQHTDTQYFGPGTRLTVL.

As regards this clonotype: The junction and the germline gene differ at one end; a read error may be behind it. The rearrangement joins TRBV7-6 to TRBJ1-6; 7 bases match TRBD1. The CDR3 extends over 15 amino acids. Germline lookup yields CDR1 SGHVS and CDR2 FNYEAQ. As DNA, the CDR3 is TGTGCCAGCAGCCTAGCCCGACAGGGTGATTCACCCCTCCACTTT. The encoded protein is CASSLARQGDSPLHF.

The rearrangement links TRBV7-8 to TRBJ1-2, with D maybe TRBD1 (6 bases). Between the trimmed V and J ends, which lost 1 base and 2 bases, there was a span of 11 bases. There are 15 residues in the CDR3. CDR1 and CDR2 from the germline V gene are SGHVS and FQNEAQ. CDR3 loop: CASSLEGGRNYGYTF. In DNA, the CDR3 is TGTGCCAGCAGCTTAGAAGGGGGACGCAACTATGGCTACACCTTC. The full variable domain, in which reference TRBV7-8 and TRBJ1-2 provide the parts outside the CDR3, is GAGVSQSPRYKVAKRGQDVALRCDPISGHVSLFWYQQALGQGPEFLTYFQNEAQLDKSGLPSDRFFAERPEGSVSTLKIQRTQQEDSAVYLCASSLEGGRNYGYTFGSGTRLTVV.